This is a list of T cell receptor beta chains from one sample in a study of PD-1 blockade in classical Hodgkin lymphoma. Measured with immunoSEQ multiplex PCR; TCRdb has only the in-frame clones, and not every one. The sample consists of 41,000 or so clones, 65% to 70% of them appearing once. The source material was peripheral blood mononuclear cells (PBMCs), sampled before the fourth cycle of nivolumab. These receptors came from a human donor with classical Hodgkin lymphoma. The CDR3 runs from the conserved cysteine through the conserved F or W. A D gene is named only where the DNA matches it firmly. Rows may omit the clone size; those that give it use once, few, many or a size class.

d_gene,v_gene,abundance,j_gene,CDR3aa,CDR3nt
TRBD2,TRBV2,.,TRBJ2-7,CASSEEKRGKYF,TGTGCCAGCAGTGAAGAAAAGCGGGGGAAGTACTTC
TRBD1,TRBV5-6,once,TRBJ1-2,CASSWGQGAYGYTF,TGTGCCAGCAGCTGGGGGCAGGGGGCATATGGCTACACCTTC
TRBD1,TRBV7-3,.,TRBJ2-3,CASSTGTGGNYAQYF,TGTGCCAGCAGCACCGGGACAGGGGGCAACTACGCGCAGTATTTT
.,TRBV14,.,TRBJ2-2,CASSPRGPDTGELFF,TGTGCCAGCAGCCCTCGGGGGCCAGACACCGGGGAGCTGTTTTTT
.,TRBV7-8,few,TRBJ2-4,CASSLLGQNIQYF,TGTGCCAGCAGCTTACTGGGGCAAAACATTCAGTACTTC
.,TRBV5-6,.,TRBJ1-2,CASSSRFEQANYGYTF,TGTGCCAGCAGCTCACGATTCGAACAGGCTAACTATGGCTACACCTTC
.,TRBV4-1,.,TRBJ1-3,CASSQDSSTGNTIYF,TGCGCCAGCAGCCAAGATTCTTCAACTGGAAACACCATATATTTT
.,TRBV11-2,few,TRBJ1-3,CASSSWEQDPSGNTIYF,TGTGCCAGCAGCTCTTGGGAGCAGGACCCCTCTGGAAACACCATATATTTT
.,TRBV19,.,TRBJ2-3,CASSATTDTQYF,TGTGCCAGTAGTGCAACCACGGATACGCAGTATTTT
.,TRBV6-5,few,TRBJ2-5,CASSATDPETQYF,TGTGCCAGCAGTGCCACCGACCCGGAGACCCAGTACTTC
TRBD1,TRBV19,.,TRBJ1-2,CASTDQDRLLDGYTF,TGTGCCAGTACCGACCAGGACAGGTTGTTGGATGGCTACACCTTC
TRBD2,TRBV4-2,few,TRBJ2-7,CASSQDIGGLAGYYEQYF,TGTGCCAGCAGCCAAGATATCGGGGGACTAGCGGGGTACTACGAGCAGTACTTC
.,TRBV5-5,.,TRBJ1-3,CASSIGQQGGNTIYF,TGTGCCAGCAGCATAGGGCAGCAGGGTGGAAACACCATATATTTT
.,TRBV19,.,TRBJ1-5,CASSLEKFQPQHF,TGTGCCAGTAGCCTTGAGAAGTTTCAGCCCCAGCATTTT
.,TRBV12-2,.,TRBJ1-5,CASRWTGGSQPQHF,TGTGCAAGTCGATGGACCGGTGGGAGTCAGCCCCAGCATTTT
.,TRBV5-4,.,TRBJ2-7,CASSLGRGSEQYF,TGTGCCAGCAGCTTGGGGAGGGGGTCCGAGCAGTACTTC